The following is a T cell receptor beta chain sequence with its context. Its target is unknown. Per the germline V gene, CDR1 is SGDLS and CDR2 is YYNGEE. The CDR3 loop spans 14 amino acids. V shed 3 bases and J 4 bases; nucleotides not matched to a gene: 4. Recipients boosted at about 4 weeks or about 12 weeks are pooled. The data originate from a study of T cell responses to AZD1222 COVID-19 vaccine. Study conclusions and caveats: Repertoire sampling occurred only after the peak T cell response.

Assay: immunoSEQ multiplex PCR; the TCRdb copy retains only in-frame clones and omits some. The repertoire has fewer than 150,000 clones, roughly nine tenths of them found once; the top ten carry approximately 8.8%. The origin of this receptor is an adult who received the AZD1222 COVID-19 vaccine. The material sequenced was peripheral blood, taken 28 days after the second AZD1222 dose. This rearrangement joins TRBV9 to TRBJ1-3; 7 bases line up with TRBD1. The CDR3 DNA reads as TGTGCCAGCAGCGGACAGGGACAGGGAAACACCATATATTTT. It translates to CASSGQGQGNTIYF.